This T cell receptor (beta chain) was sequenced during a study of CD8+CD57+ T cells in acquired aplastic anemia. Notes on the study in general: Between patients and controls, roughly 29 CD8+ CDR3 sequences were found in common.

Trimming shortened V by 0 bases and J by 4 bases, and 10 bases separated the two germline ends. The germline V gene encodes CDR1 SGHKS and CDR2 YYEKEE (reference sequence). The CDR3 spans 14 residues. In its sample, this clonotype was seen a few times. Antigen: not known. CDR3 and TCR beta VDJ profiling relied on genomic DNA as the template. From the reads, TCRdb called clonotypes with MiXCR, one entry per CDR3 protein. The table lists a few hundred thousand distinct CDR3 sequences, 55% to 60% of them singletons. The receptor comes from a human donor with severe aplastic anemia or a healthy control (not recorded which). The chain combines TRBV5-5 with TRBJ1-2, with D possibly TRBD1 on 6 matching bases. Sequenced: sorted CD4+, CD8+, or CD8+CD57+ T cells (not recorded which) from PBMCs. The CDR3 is CASSLEVGGYGYTF. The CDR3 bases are TGTGCCAGCAGCTTGGAGGTAGGGGGCTATGGCTACACCTTC. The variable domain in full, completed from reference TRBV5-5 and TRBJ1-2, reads DAGVTQSPTHLIKTRGQQVTLRCSPISGHKSVSWYQQVLGQGPQFIFQYYEKEERGRGNFPDRFSARQFPNYSSELNVNALLLGDSALYLCASSLEVGGYGYTFGSGTRLTVV.